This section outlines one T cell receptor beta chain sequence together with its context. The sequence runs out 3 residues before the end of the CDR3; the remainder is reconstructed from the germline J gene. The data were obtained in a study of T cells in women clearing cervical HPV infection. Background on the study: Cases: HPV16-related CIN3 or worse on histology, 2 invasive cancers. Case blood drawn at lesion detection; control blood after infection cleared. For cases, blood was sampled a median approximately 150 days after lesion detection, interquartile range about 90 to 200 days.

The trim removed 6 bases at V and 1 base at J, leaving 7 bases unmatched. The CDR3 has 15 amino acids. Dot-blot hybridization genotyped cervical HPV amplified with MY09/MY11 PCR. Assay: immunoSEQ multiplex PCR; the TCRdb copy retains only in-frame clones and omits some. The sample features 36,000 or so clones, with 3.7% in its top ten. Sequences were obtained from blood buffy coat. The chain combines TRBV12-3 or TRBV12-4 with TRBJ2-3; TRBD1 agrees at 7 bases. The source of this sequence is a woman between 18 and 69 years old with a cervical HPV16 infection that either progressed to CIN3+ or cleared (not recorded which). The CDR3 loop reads CASSQQGFGTDTQYF. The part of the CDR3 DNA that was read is TGTGCCAGCAGCCAACAGGGGTTTGGCACAGATACG.